A selection of T cell receptor beta chains follows, all from one sample in a study of cytomegalovirus exposure and HLA in healthy donors. Assay: immunoSEQ multiplex PCR; the TCRdb copy retains only in-frame clones and omits some. Of about 100,000 clones in the sample, nearly 80% were seen once. Sequenced input: PBMCs. The receptors derive from a woman aged 35 to 49 in good health and CMV-seronegative. Each CDR3 is given with its conserved first and last residue. Fields, in order: V gene, J gene, CDR3 protein.

v_gene: TRBV28
j_gene: TRBJ2-5
CDR3aa: CASSLVHLQETQYF

v_gene: TRBV6-1
j_gene: TRBJ1-1
CDR3aa: CASSAAVGGPFEAFF

v_gene: TRBV15
j_gene: TRBJ1-1
CDR3aa: CATAVDSVAEAFF

v_gene: TRBV6-1
j_gene: TRBJ1-5
CDR3aa: CASSEGDNQPQNF

v_gene: TRBV10-3
j_gene: TRBJ2-2
CDR3aa: CASSRDRDPGELFF

v_gene: TRBV14
j_gene: TRBJ2-3
CDR3aa: CASSLSGGANTDTQYF

v_gene: TRBV6-6
j_gene: TRBJ1-6
CDR3aa: CASRRDRYNSPLHF

v_gene: TRBV6-1
j_gene: TRBJ1-1
CDR3aa: CASSDGGAGIEAFF

v_gene: TRBV5-1
j_gene: TRBJ2-5
CDR3aa: CASSLMGQQETQYF

v_gene: TRBV19
j_gene: TRBJ1-4
CDR3aa: CASRDRGRRKLFF

v_gene: TRBV5-1
j_gene: TRBJ1-1
CDR3aa: CASSLGQDYEAFF

v_gene: TRBV4-3
j_gene: TRBJ2-5
CDR3aa: CASSQDMTSGGPTQYF

v_gene: TRBV10-3
j_gene: TRBJ2-7
CDR3aa: CAISGPGGGAYEQYF

v_gene: TRBV7-8
j_gene: TRBJ2-1
CDR3aa: CASSLVADYNEQFF

v_gene: TRBV2
j_gene: TRBJ2-7
CDR3aa: CASRPGTGRILNEQYF

v_gene: TRBV5-1
j_gene: TRBJ1-2
CDR3aa: CASSMGQFYGYTF

v_gene: TRBV19
j_gene: TRBJ2-7
CDR3aa: CASSIRTLTYEQYF

v_gene: TRBV5-1
j_gene: TRBJ1-4
CDR3aa: CASSLVGASNEKLFF

v_gene: TRBV5-6
j_gene: TRBJ1-2
CDR3aa: CASSKQGNYGYTF

v_gene: TRBV30
j_gene: NA
CDR3aa: CAWSGGTGGFEQYF

v_gene: TRBV19
j_gene: TRBJ1-5
CDR3aa: CASSLRGQDLSNQPQNF

v_gene: TRBV5-6
j_gene: TRBJ1-1
CDR3aa: CASSLSGPTEAFF

v_gene: TRBV5-6
j_gene: TRBJ2-2
CDR3aa: CASSPIRTGYTGELFF

v_gene: TRBV4-3
j_gene: TRBJ1-5
CDR3aa: CASSQSDSQPQHF

v_gene: TRBV30
j_gene: TRBJ2-3
CDR3aa: CASLAANTDTQYF

v_gene: TRBV7-2
j_gene: TRBJ2-3
CDR3aa: CASSLLAGVGTDTQYF

v_gene: TRBV7-8
j_gene: TRBJ2-5
CDR3aa: CASSLRSGLGETQYF

v_gene: TRBV13
j_gene: TRBJ1-1
CDR3aa: CASSLGGGDTEAFF

v_gene: TRBV6-4
j_gene: TRBJ2-3
CDR3aa: CASSDSGVDTQYF

v_gene: TRBV9
j_gene: TRBJ1-6
CDR3aa: CASSKTGFNSPLHF

v_gene: TRBV27
j_gene: TRBJ1-1
CDR3aa: CASSLYSGLNTEAFF

v_gene: TRBV7-3
j_gene: TRBJ2-2
CDR3aa: CASSPGSGELFF

v_gene: TRBV7-2
j_gene: TRBJ2-2
CDR3aa: CASTLTSGANTGELFF

v_gene: TRBV4-3
j_gene: TRBJ2-7
CDR3aa: CASSQEEGSSYEQYF

v_gene: TRBV5-1
j_gene: TRBJ1-2
CDR3aa: CASSLVSRTGISDDGYPF

v_gene: TRBV4-1
j_gene: TRBJ2-7
CDR3aa: CASSHPGTAVEQYF

v_gene: TRBV30
j_gene: TRBJ1-5
CDR3aa: CAWSVWSQYSNQPQNF

v_gene: TRBV5-6
j_gene: TRBJ2-3
CDR3aa: CASSLRGLAENTDTQYF

v_gene: TRBV10-3
j_gene: TRBJ2-3
CDR3aa: CAISERGDTQYF

v_gene: TRBV5-1
j_gene: TRBJ1-1
CDR3aa: CASSLGTGNTEAFF

v_gene: TRBV29-1
j_gene: TRBJ2-7
CDR3aa: CSVEGQGTYEQYF

v_gene: TRBV2
j_gene: TRBJ1-5
CDR3aa: CASSETAGEQPQHF

v_gene: TRBV2
j_gene: TRBJ1-5
CDR3aa: CASRGTGSGNQPQHF

v_gene: TRBV7-9
j_gene: TRBJ1-2
CDR3aa: CASSWDTYGYTF

v_gene: TRBV7-2
j_gene: TRBJ2-5
CDR3aa: CASSFTGETQYF

v_gene: TRBV7-3
j_gene: TRBJ2-1
CDR3aa: CASSVGVENEQFF

v_gene: TRBV7-9
j_gene: TRBJ1-5
CDR3aa: CASSESGEHQPQHF

v_gene: TRBV9
j_gene: TRBJ1-3
CDR3aa: CASSVELVRLSGNTIYF

v_gene: TRBV4-3
j_gene: TRBJ2-3
CDR3aa: CASSQASGQGSGFTDTQYF

v_gene: TRBV29-1
j_gene: TRBJ1-3
CDR3aa: CSVVFNGGSGNTIYF

v_gene: TRBV6-6
j_gene: TRBJ1-2
CDR3aa: CASTSGESNYGYTF

v_gene: TRBV6-6
j_gene: TRBJ1-1
CDR3aa: CASSLSTENTEAFF

v_gene: TRBV30
j_gene: TRBJ1-4
CDR3aa: CAWSFGQGGVGEKLFF

v_gene: TRBV4-3
j_gene: TRBJ2-3
CDR3aa: CASSQRSGGVTDTQYF